This TCR beta chain was identified in a study of B cell selection in AIRE deficiency. Clones were read by immunoSEQ multiplex PCR, and TCRdb kept only the in-frame ones, dropping some. In the table there are 20,000 to 30,000 clones, less than 97% of which are singletons. Trimming left V 7 bases short and J 1 base short, with 7 bases between. The germline V gene has CDR1 SNHLY and CDR2 FYNNEI. The CDR3 spans 12 residues. Sorting defined conventional CD4 T cells as CD4+CD127+. The rearrangement uses TRBV2 and TRBJ2-5, with no clear D. This clonotype originated in a human donor in good health. Input material: CD4+CD127+ conventional T cells sorted from PBMCs. The CDR3 DNA reads as TGTGCCAGCAAGGCCGGCCAAGAGACCCAGTACTTC. Translated: CASKAGQETQYF.